These 23 T cell receptor beta chains share one sample of origin, sequenced in a study of T cell responses to AZD1222 COVID-19 vaccine. Produced via immunoSEQ multiplex PCR; TCRdb's table is partial and in-frame only. The table shows over 100,000 clones, with 80% to 90% occurring only once. The sequences come from peripheral blood, collected on day 0 of AZD1222 vaccination. These receptors originate from an adult in good health.

J is TRBJ1-2 and V is TRBV6-2 or TRBV6-3; perhaps TRBD1 as D (5 bases). The CDR3 has 14 residues. Trimming removed 2 bases from V and 4 bases from J, with 11 bases in between. Per germline, CDR1 MNHEY and CDR2 SVGEGT. The CDR3 region is CASSYAGKGYGYTF. DNA for the CDR3: TGTGCCAGCAGTTACGCAGGGAAGGGCTATGGCTACACCTTC.

The chain uses TRBV9 and TRBJ1-2; TRBD1 is a possible D gene (6 bases). Trimming left V 0 bases short and J 5 bases short, with 20 bases between. Germline values: CDR1 SGDLS, CDR2 YYNGEE. This CDR3 spans 17 amino acids. The CDR3 nucleotides are TGTGCCAGCAGCGTAGGAACAGGGAGCCCTACTTCTTATGGCTACACCTTC. Translating gives CASSVGTGSPTSYGYTF.

V is TRBV24-1 and J is TRBJ2-1; TRBD1 is a possible D gene (6 bases). CDR1 is KGHDR, CDR2 SFDVKD, per germline. CDR3 size: 17 residues. V lost 4 bases and J 3 bases, leaving 18 bases between the germline ends. The CDR3 sequence: CATSEGAGRSSYNEQFF. DNA of the CDR3: TGTGCCACCAGTGAGGGGGCCGGAAGAAGTAGCTACAATGAGCAGTTCTTC.

The CDR3 bases are TGTGCCAGCAGCGGACAGGGACTTGCTAGTGAAAAACTGTTTTTT. Protein product: CASSGQGLASEKLFF. The J gene is TRBJ1-4, the V gene TRBV7-2, with 8 bases lining up with TRBD1. The ends lost 5 bases at V and 7 bases at J; junction bases unmatched: 9. The germline gives CDR1 SGHTA, CDR2 FQGNSA. The length of the CDR3 is 15 residues.

The rearrangement uses TRBV5-5 and TRBJ1-1; no reliable D call. CDR3 length equals 15 residues. The germline V gene has CDR1 SGHKS and CDR2 YYEKEE (reference sequence). V was shortened by 0 bases and J by 0 bases, with 9 bases between the two germline ends. The CDR3 bases are TGTGCCAGCAGCTTGGAGGCAGTCATGAACACTGAAGCTTTCTTT. It encodes CASSLEAVMNTEAFF.

The gene calls are TRBV27 and TRBJ2-1; D remains ambiguous. Trimming took 2 bases from V and 4 from J, leaving 6 bases between them. Germline CDR1 and CDR2: MNHEY and SMNVEV (reference sequence). The CDR3 sequence is 13 residues long. DNA of the CDR3: TGTGCCAGCAGTTTAGGATCTTACAATGAGCAGTTCTTC. Protein: CASSLGSYNEQFF.

The V gene is TRBV19, the J gene TRBJ1-5, with D uncertain. The CDR3 sequence is 13 residues long. The germline V and J ends were trimmed by 4 bases and 6 bases, with 10 bases remaining between them. Germline V CDR1 and CDR2: LNHDA, SQIVND (reference sequence). The DNA for the CDR3 is TGTGCCAGTAGTACCTTGGTTGGTCAGCCCCAGCATTTT. It is translated as CASSTLVGQPQHF.

V is TRBV6-5 and J is TRBJ1-2, with D perhaps matching TRBD1 (5 bases). V lost 5 bases and J lost 8, with 15 bases in between. The CDR3 runs 13 residues. The germline V gene encodes CDR1 MNHEY and CDR2 SVGAGI. The CDR3 sequence is CASSPRTSGGYTF. Here the CDR3 DNA reads TGTGCCAGCAGTCCGCGGACATCCGGGGGCTACACCTTC.

The chain is built from TRBV6-1 and TRBJ1-2; 9 bases agree with TRBD1. This CDR3 has 17 amino acids. Per the germline V gene, CDR1 is MNHNS and CDR2 is SASEGT. J lost 6 bases, V lost 1 base, and 12 bases had no gene match. Written as DNA, the CDR3 is TGTGCCAGCAGTGAAGGAGATGGGGACAGGGCTTATAATGGCTACACCTTC. This encodes CASSEGDGDRAYNGYTF.

The J gene is TRBJ1-2, the V gene TRBV30, with a weak D call TRBD1 (6 bases). V lost 1 base and J 4 bases, leaving 13 bases between the germline ends. CDR1 is GTSNPN, CDR2 SVGIG, per germline (reference sequence). The CDR3 runs 14 residues. The CDR3 reads CAWSGAGVIYGYTF. In nucleotides, the CDR3 is TGTGCCTGGAGTGGGGCAGGGGTGATCTATGGCTACACCTTC.

This chain uses TRBV9 with TRBJ1-3; tentatively, D is TRBD1 (6 bases). CDR3 length equals 14 residues. The germline V gene has CDR1 SGDLS and CDR2 YYNGEE. The V end was cut by 0 bases, the J end by 3 bases, with 7 bases between. CDR3 DNA: TGTGCCAGCAGCGTAGGGGACATTGGAAACACCATATATTTT. This encodes CASSVGDIGNTIYF.

The chain has TRBV18 and TRBJ2-7; no definite D call. The germline V gene has CDR1 KGHSH and CDR2 LQKENI. CDR3 size: 15 residues. The V end was cut by 5 bases, the J end by 5 bases, with 19 bases between. CDR3 amino acids: CASSSQTLPDHEQYF. CDR3 bases: TGTGCCAGCTCATCGCAGACACTCCCCGACCACGAGCAGTACTTC.

The V call is TRBV12-3 or TRBV12-4, the J call TRBJ1-2; no clear D. V lost 5 bases and J lost 4, with 8 bases in between. The CDR3 has 12 amino acids. In nucleotides, the CDR3 is TGTGCCAGCAGTGCCACCCCCTATGGCTACACCTTC. Residues: CASSATPYGYTF.

The chain recombines TRBV11-2 with TRBJ2-7, with 11 bases aligning to TRBD1. The V and J ends lost 5 bases and 4 bases, in that order; junction bases with no gene match: 7. This CDR3 comprises 15 residues. In germline, CDR1 is SGHAT, CDR2 FQNNGV. The DNA for the CDR3 is TGTGCCAGCAGCCTACGGACAGGGGGCTTTTACGAGCAGTACTTC. Its protein product is CASSLRTGGFYEQYF.

The rearrangement links TRBV7-3 to TRBJ1-1; unclear D gene. Germline-derived CDR1 and CDR2 are SGHTA and FQGTGA. The ends were cut back, 4 bases at V and 2 bases at J, with 14 bases in the middle. CDR3 size: 15 residues. The CDR3: CASSSRTGLNTEAFF. The CDR3 region has the DNA TGTGCCAGCAGCTCGCGGACGGGGTTAAACACTGAAGCTTTCTTT. Complete variable domain (other parts from reference TRBV7-3 and TRBJ1-1): GAGVSQTPSNKVTEKGKYVELRCDPISGHTALYWYRQSLGQGPEFLIYFQGTGAADDSGLPNDRFFAVRPEGSVSTLKIQRTERGDSAVYLCASSSRTGLNTEAFFGQGTRLTVV.

This clone was recorded once. The chain recombines TRBV18 with TRBJ1-1; tentatively, D is TRBD1 (6 bases). The CDR3 covers 16 residues. Germline V gene sequence: CDR1 KGHSH, CDR2 LQKENI. Between the trimmed V and J ends, which lost 5 bases and 0 bases, there was a span of 16 bases. DNA for the CDR3: TGTGCCAGCTCAACGCGACAGGCGGAGTTGAACACTGAAGCTTTCTTT. Protein product: CASSTRQAELNTEAFF.

V and J are TRBV7-2 and TRBJ1-1; D unclear. This CDR3 contains 13 residues. V lost 3 bases and J lost 3, with 8 bases in between. Germline values: CDR1 SGHTA, CDR2 FQGNSA. The CDR3 DNA is TGTGCCAGCAGCTTGTATTGGGACACTGAAGCTTTCTTT. Encoded protein: CASSLYWDTEAFF.

This chain connects TRBV5-4 to TRBJ2-7; 8 bases line up with TRBD2. There are 16 residues in the CDR3. V was pared by 0 bases and J by 3 bases, with 8 bases of the junction left unmatched. CDR1 is SGHNT and CDR2 is YYREEE in the germline V gene (reference sequence). The CDR3 sequence is CASSLGLSGDGYEQYF. DNA of the CDR3: TGTGCCAGCAGCTTGGGCCTTAGCGGGGATGGCTACGAGCAGTACTTC.

V is TRBV7-2 and J is TRBJ2-3; 10 positions agree with TRBD2. CDR1 is SGHTA, CDR2 FQGNSA, per germline. Germline trimming cut 3 bases from V and 4 bases from J; bases unmatched to any gene: 10. This CDR3 has 17 residues. The chain's CDR3 is CASSFSSGSGVADTQYF. For the CDR3, the DNA is TGTGCCAGCAGCTTTTCTAGCGGGAGCGGGGTCGCAGATACGCAGTATTTT.

V and J are TRBV19 and TRBJ1-2; a possible D gene is TRBD1 (5 bases). V was shortened by 6 bases and J by 7 bases, with 15 bases between the two germline ends. Germline CDR1 and CDR2: LNHDA and SQIVND (reference sequence). CDR3 length: 13 residues. The CDR3 sequence: CASSRALGSGYTF. Written as DNA, the CDR3 is TGTGCCAGTAGCAGGGCCCTCGGTTCTGGCTACACCTTC. The complete variable domain, with remaining parts taken from reference TRBV19 and TRBJ1-2, reads DGGITQSPKYLFRKEGQNVTLSCEQNLNHDAMYWYRQDPGQGLRLIYYSQIVNDFQKGDIAEGYSVSREKKESFPLTVTSAQKNPTAFYLCASSRALGSGYTFGSGTRLTVV.

This clone came up a few times. V and J are TRBV3-1 (or the pseudogene TRBV3-2) and TRBJ1-5; D possibly corresponds to TRBD1 (5 bases). The CDR3 consists of 15 residues. Germline-derived CDR1 and CDR2 are LGHDT and YNNKEL (reference sequence). The V and J ends lost 1 base and 5 bases respectively, with 12 bases between them. As DNA, the CDR3 is TGTGCCAGCAGCCAAGCGGGGGGGACCTATCAGCCCCAGCATTTT. It encodes CASSQAGGTYQPQHF.

The chain employs TRBV6-2 or TRBV6-3 and TRBJ1-3, with a tentative D call TRBD1 (5 bases). The CDR3 loop spans 18 amino acids. Germline CDR1 is MNHEY and CDR2 is SVGEGT. V was pared by 0 bases and J by 0 bases, with 15 bases between. The DNA of the CDR3 is TGTGCCAGCAGTTACTCGATCGGGACGGCTCGCTCTGGAAACACCATATATTTT. Protein product: CASSYSIGTARSGNTIYF.

V and J are TRBV7-2 and TRBJ2-1; 8 bases align to TRBD2. The CDR3 covers 16 residues. In germline, CDR1 is SGHTA, CDR2 FQGNSA. Trimming cost V 3 bases and J 5 bases; bases outside gene matches: 9. CDR3 region: CASSFSGTRANNEQFF. The DNA of the CDR3 is TGTGCCAGCAGCTTTTCCGGGACTAGAGCGAACAATGAGCAGTTCTTC.